The 27 T cell receptor beta chains presented below share a single source sample, sequenced in a study of T cell repertoires in cytomegalovirus infection. Their cognate antigens are unknown. TCRdb independently ran MiXCR on the reads; one entry per CDR3 protein. The table has around 310,000 distinct CDR3 sequences, about 29% seen once. Source: cultured PBMCs, taken from culture after CMV antigen stimulation. All receptors come from a human donor in good health (CMV status not recorded). Some clones in this sample may be carry-over from other donors' samples.

The genes are TRBV27 and TRBJ2-2; the D gene is possibly TRBD1 (6 bases). Germline V gene lookup returns CDR1 MNHEY and CDR2 SMNVEV (reference sequence). This CDR3 spans 13 amino acids. Trimming took 8 bases from V and 4 from J, leaving 11 bases between them. In DNA form, the CDR3 reads TGTGCCAGCCGGACAGACGGCACCGGGGAGCTGTTTTTT. Its translation: CASRTDGTGELFF.

This clonotype was seen more than once but under ten times. The V gene is TRBV9, the J gene TRBJ2-6; maybe TRBD2 (6 bases). Trimming cost V 2 bases and J 0 bases, with 9 bases left between them. Germline CDR1 and CDR2: SGDLS and YYNGEE. CDR3 size: 16 residues. The CDR3 loop reads CASSVRRGSGANVLTF. DNA for the CDR3: TGTGCCAGCAGCGTGAGGAGGGGCTCTGGGGCCAACGTCCTGACTTTC. Filled out from reference TRBV9 and TRBJ2-6, the complete variable domain reads DSGVTQTPKHLITATGQRVTLRCSPRSGDLSVYWYQQSLDQGLQFLIQYYNGEERAKGNILERFSAQQFPDLHSELNLSSLELGDSALYFCASSVRRGSGANVLTFGAGSRLTVL.

This clonotype was recorded a few times. The V gene is TRBV7-9, the J gene TRBJ2-7, with 8 bases that match TRBD2. The CDR3 loop spans 14 amino acids. CDR1 and CDR2 (germline): SEHNR, FQNEAQ (reference sequence). The V and J ends lost 3 bases and 7 bases, in that order; junction bases with no gene match: 8. The CDR3 DNA is TGTGCCAGCAGCTTCCGGGAGGGCAGCGGGGAGCAGTACTTC. This gives the protein CASSFREGSGEQYF. The whole variable domain, remainder taken from reference TRBV7-9 and TRBJ2-7, is DTGVSQNPRHKITKRGQNVTFRCDPISEHNRLYWYRQTLGQGPEFLTYFQNEAQLEKSRLLSDRFSAERPKGSFSTLEIQRTEQGDSAMYLCASSFREGSGEQYFGPGTRLTVT.

This clonotype was counted between two and nine times. The V and J genes are TRBV6-1 and TRBJ1-5; D is uncertain. Germline CDR1 and CDR2: MNHNS and SASEGT. The CDR3 runs 11 residues. Trimming removed 7 bases at V and 3 bases at J, with 4 bases between. CDR3 amino acids: CASTSNQPQHF. CDR3 nucleotide sequence: TGTGCCAGCACCTCCAATCAGCCCCAGCATTTT.

This clonotype was seen once. The chain uses TRBV18 and TRBJ2-7, with D tentatively TRBD1 (6 bases). The CDR3 contains 13 residues. Per germline, CDR1 KGHSH and CDR2 LQKENI. V shed 6 bases and J shed 3 bases, with 12 bases lying between them. The CDR3 sequence is CASSLGQIYEQYF. For the CDR3, the DNA is TGTGCCAGCTCTCTCGGACAGATCTACGAGCAGTACTTC.

CDR3: CASGSGTSGKYNEQFF. CDR3 nucleotide sequence: TGTGCCAGCGGCTCCGGGACTAGCGGGAAATACAATGAGCAGTTCTTC. The chain employs TRBV6-6 and TRBJ2-1, with 13 bases lining up with TRBD2. Germline assignment: CDR1 MNHNY and CDR2 SVGAGI (reference sequence). The CDR3 is 16 amino acids. The trim removed 8 bases at V and 4 bases at J, leaving 8 bases unmatched.

This chain connects TRBV6-6 to TRBJ1-5; TRBD1 agrees at 8 bases. Per germline, CDR1 MNHNY and CDR2 SVGAGI (reference sequence). The CDR3 length is 14 residues. Trimming cost V 2 bases and J 6 bases; bases outside gene matches: 3. The CDR3 nucleotides are TGTGCCAGCAGTTACCACAGGGGGGGTCAGCCCCAGCATTTT. Translating gives CASSYHRGGQPQHF.

The J gene is TRBJ2-1, the V gene TRBV27; 8 bases agree with TRBD2. The ends lost 4 bases at V and 8 bases at J; junction bases unmatched: 7. The CDR3 runs 14 residues. CDR1 and CDR2 (germline): MNHEY, SMNVEV (reference sequence). The CDR3: CASSSVPRGDEQFF. The CDR3 DNA is TGTGCCAGCAGTTCGGTGCCGCGGGGGGATGAGCAGTTCTTC.

This clonotype appeared a few times. The chain combines TRBV6-5 with TRBJ1-1, with 7 bases identical to TRBD1. Germline lookup yields CDR1 MNHEY and CDR2 SVGAGI. This CDR3 is built from 14 residues. The J segment lost 5 bases and the V segment lost 0 bases, leaving 3 bases of the junction unmatched. The CDR3 DNA follows: TGTGCCAGCAGTTACTCAAAGACAGGGACTGAAGCTTTCTTT. Translating gives CASSYSKTGTEAFF.

The V and J genes are TRBV5-3 and TRBJ1-4; 11 bases map to TRBD1. TRBV5-3 qualifies as an ORF whose function is uncertain. Germline trimming cut 8 bases from V and 0 bases from J; bases unmatched to any gene: 9. This CDR3 has 17 amino acids. The CDR3 sequence: CASSEGQGAATNEKLFF. For the CDR3, the DNA is TGTGCCAGCAGCGAAGGACAGGGGGCCGCAACTAATGAAAAACTGTTTTTT.

J is TRBJ2-5 and V is TRBV6-1; TRBD1 matches 9 bases. This CDR3 contains 16 residues. Germline V gene lookup returns CDR1 MNHNS and CDR2 SASEGT. V shed 2 bases and J 4 bases; nucleotides not matched to a gene: 8. The CDR3 DNA is TGTGCCAGCAGTGAATGGCACAGGGGGCTGGTAGAGACCCAGTACTTC. Its protein product is CASSEWHRGLVETQYF.

Here the CDR3 DNA reads TGTGCCAGTAGTATAGATGAGCGGGAGGCCATAAACAATGAGCAGTTCTTC. Its translation: CASSIDEREAINNEQFF. The chain employs TRBV19 and TRBJ2-1; 9 positions agree with TRBD2. Germline V lookup: CDR1 LNHDA, CDR2 SQIVND (reference sequence). V was pared by 0 bases and J by 5 bases, with 8 bases of the junction left unmatched. The CDR3 sequence is 17 residues long.

V is TRBV11-2 and J is TRBJ2-7; D is perhaps TRBD2 (6 bases). V dropped 2 bases and J dropped 0 bases, with 20 bases sitting between them. CDR3 length: 18 residues. Germline V gene lookup returns CDR1 SGHAT and CDR2 FQNNGV. CDR3 in amino acids: CASSLLKGSRRDSYEQYF. Here the CDR3 DNA reads TGTGCCAGCAGCTTATTGAAGGGATCGCGGCGGGACTCCTACGAGCAGTACTTC.

The chain recombines TRBV12-3 or TRBV12-4 with TRBJ1-1, with D unclear. V lost 6 bases and J 4 bases, leaving 6 bases between the germline ends. The CDR3 length is 11 residues. CDR3 nucleotides: TGTGCCAGCAGCGGTACCACTGAAGCTTTCTTT. As protein: CASSGTTEAFF.

This clonotype has more than one count but fewer than ten. The chain carries TRBV27 and TRBJ2-2, with D hard to call. CDR3 length: 14 residues. The germline V and J ends were trimmed by 4 bases and 3 bases, with 9 bases remaining between them. Germline assignment: CDR1 MNHEY and CDR2 SMNVEV (reference sequence). The CDR3 nucleotides read TGTGCCAGCAGTTATCAGGCATACACCGGGGAGCTGTTTTTT. Translated, it gives CASSYQAYTGELFF.

The chain uses TRBV7-9 and TRBJ2-2, with D possibly TRBD2 on 6 matching bases. V was trimmed by 5 bases and J by 5 bases, leaving 9 bases between them. The CDR3 extends over 13 amino acids. CDR1 is SEHNR, CDR2 FQNEAQ, per germline (reference sequence). The CDR3 DNA reads as TGTGCCAGCAGCAAGGAGGGGACCGGGGAGCTGTTTTTT. It yields the protein CASSKEGTGELFF.

This clonotype showed up just a few times. This chain joins TRBV6-2 or TRBV6-3 and TRBJ2-1, with 11 bases that match TRBD2. J lost 9 bases, V lost 7 bases, and 5 bases had no gene match. The germline V gene encodes CDR1 MNHEY and CDR2 SVGEGT. CDR3 length equals 13 residues. This chain's CDR3 is CASNRLAGSEQFF. CDR3 bases: TGTGCCAGCAACCGACTAGCGGGATCTGAGCAGTTCTTC.

The chain combines TRBV6-5 with TRBJ1-2; D is unresolved. CDR3 size: 12 residues. The germline gives CDR1 MNHEY, CDR2 SVGAGI. Trimming pared 8 bases from V and 7 bases from J, leaving 14 bases between. CDR3 DNA sequence: TGTGCCAGCTACACTACAGCTGGTGGCTACACCTTC. This sequence encodes CASYTTAGGYTF.

The chain couples TRBV20-1 to TRBJ2-3; 8 bases line up with TRBD1. Trimming cost V 4 bases and J 6 bases; bases outside gene matches: 12. CDR3 length: 15 residues. CDR1 and CDR2 (germline): DFQATT, SNEGSKA (reference sequence). The CDR3 DNA follows: TGCAGTGCTACCTCCCCGAGACAGGGGTGGGATACGCAGTATTTT. Protein sequence: CSATSPRQGWDTQYF.

This clonotype was found a few times. The chain links TRBV28 to TRBJ1-5; maybe TRBD1 (5 bases). Trimming removed 6 bases from V and 2 bases from J, with 14 bases in between. CDR1 is MDHEN, CDR2 SYDVKM, per germline. The CDR3 has 15 residues. CDR3 sequence (DNA): TGTGCCAGCAGCCACCCCGCGGGGCGCAATCAGCCCCAGCATTTT. It specifies CASSHPAGRNQPQHF.

This clonotype has just a few counts. The chain joins TRBV7-6 to TRBJ2-3; 8 bases match TRBD2. V lost 4 bases to trimming and J lost 5 bases; unmatched junction nucleotides: 8. CDR1 and CDR2 from the germline V gene are SGHVS and FNYEAQ. The CDR3 spans 15 residues. CDR3 in DNA: TGTGCCAGCAGCTCCGCGGGAGGCCGGGGAGATACGCAGTATTTT. Encoded protein: CASSSAGGRGDTQYF.

This clonotype showed up just once. The chain links TRBV12-3 or TRBV12-4 to TRBJ1-1, with TRBD1 as a possible D gene (6 bases). The CDR3 consists of 15 residues. Trimming removed 6 bases at V and 4 bases at J, with 18 bases between. CDR3 protein: CASSPWGGAVTEAFF. CDR3 sequence (DNA): TGTGCCAGCAGCCCCTGGGGGGGCGCGGTCACTGAAGCTTTCTTT.

This clonotype was counted only a few times. This chain links TRBV12-3 or TRBV12-4 with TRBJ2-3; D may match TRBD1 or TRBD2 (5 bases each). The V and J ends lost 6 bases and 4 bases respectively, with 20 bases between them. The CDR3 covers 16 residues. The CDR3, as DNA: TGTGCCAGCAGCTCAACCGGGACGGCACGATCAGATACGCAGTATTTT. It yields the protein CASSSTGTARSDTQYF.

This clonotype was found many times. V usage is TRBV11-2 and J usage is TRBJ1-1; unclear D gene. The germline V gene has CDR1 SGHAT and CDR2 FQNNGV. This CDR3 region has 13 residues. The V end was cut by 7 bases, the J end by 4 bases, with 13 bases between. The CDR3 sequence is CASNPEEGTEAFF. The CDR3 coding sequence is TGTGCCAGCAACCCGGAGGAGGGCACTGAAGCTTTCTTT.

This clonotype was seen only a few times. The rearrangement joins TRBV6-1 to TRBJ1-5; TRBD1 might be the D (5 bases). The germline V gene encodes CDR1 MNHNS and CDR2 SASEGT. The V end lost 2 bases, the J end lost 4 bases, and 9 bases lay between the germline ends. The CDR3 length is 14 residues. CDR3 region: CASSERGGNQPQHF. CDR3 in DNA: TGTGCCAGCAGTGAACGGGGGGGTAATCAGCCCCAGCATTTT.

The V and J genes are TRBV19 and TRBJ2-1; TRBD2 aligns across 16 bases. The length of the CDR3 is 20 residues. In germline, CDR1 is LNHDA, CDR2 SQIVND (reference sequence). The ends lost 5 bases at V and 0 bases at J; junction bases unmatched: 10. The CDR3 coding sequence is TGTGCCAGTAGTTCTGGGACTAGCGGGGGGGCTTTGAGCTCCTACAATGAGCAGTTCTTC. Protein product: CASSSGTSGGALSSYNEQFF.

This clonotype was counted at least ten times. This CDR3 reads CASSPRGGGLDTGELFF. CDR3 nucleotides: TGCGCCAGCAGCCCTCGAGGGGGGGGCTTGGACACCGGGGAGCTGTTTTTT. The genes are TRBV5-1 and TRBJ2-2; TRBD2 is a possible D gene (7 bases). The CDR3 is made up of 17 amino acids. CDR1 is SGHRS and CDR2 is YFSETQ in the germline V gene. V shed 4 bases and J shed 3 bases, with 19 bases lying between them.